Following are 2 T cell receptor beta chains from one sample sequenced in a study of regulatory T cells in long-lasting Graves disease. Specified time point: newly diagnosed GD, antithyroid drugs for less than 3 months. Researchers made the TCR library from RNA that was extracted from PBMCs. The authors built TCR beta libraries using iRepertoire HTBI primers and Arm-PCR of CDR3 regions. MiXCR, run by TCRdb on the multiplex PCR reads, gives a single entry per CDR3 protein. This table has roughly 250,000 distinct CDR3 sequences, 18% appearing once. The data also belong to a second study, concerning T cells in Graves' hyperthyroidism and ophthalmopathy.

The sample consisted of peripheral blood mononuclear cells (PBMCs), taken at new diagnosis, from a patient treated with antithyroid drugs. These receptors were collected from a woman aged 25 to 39 with Graves disease.

About this clonotype itself: A read error may be the cause here, since a much bigger clone is one base away. The chain recombines TRBV6-2 or TRBV6-3 with TRBJ1-1; D perhaps matches TRBD1 (5 bases). CDR1 and CDR2 from the germline V gene are MNHEY and SVGEGT. There are 15 residues in the CDR3. Here the CDR3 DNA reads TGTGCCGGCAGTGAGCCCGGACATCCAAACACTGAAGCTTTCTTT. This codes for CAGSEPGHPNTEAFF.

This clonotype occurred many times. This rearrangement joins TRBV7-8 to TRBJ2-2; unclear D gene. The germline gives CDR1 SGHVS, CDR2 FQNEAQ. Trimming removed 1 base at V and 7 bases at J, with 16 bases between. The CDR3 is 16 amino acids. In nucleotides, the CDR3 is TGTGCCAGCAGCTTAGGGGCCGGAACCCAAGGCGGGGAGCTGTTTTTT. Encoded protein: CASSLGAGTQGGELFF. The full variable domain, rest sourced from reference TRBV7-8 and TRBJ2-2, is GAGVSQSPRYKVAKRGQDVALRCDPISGHVSLFWYQQALGQGPEFLTYFQNEAQLDKSGLPSDRFFAERPEGSVSTLKIQRTQQEDSAVYLCASSLGAGTQGGELFFGEGSRLTVL.